What follows are 19 T cell receptor beta chains derived from one specimen sequenced in a study of cytomegalovirus exposure and HLA in healthy donors. 60 Vbeta and 13 Jbeta primers were used in PCR. Assay: immunoSEQ multiplex PCR; the TCRdb copy retains only in-frame clones and omits some. The table has roughly 150,000 clones, more than 75% seen once; the top ten hold roughly an eighth. Sequencing was performed on PBMCs. The receptors were gathered from a middle-aged woman in good health and CMV-seronegative.

The chain carries TRBV28 and TRBJ2-3, with TRBD2 identical over 10 bases. The CDR3 length is 16 residues. The trim removed 6 bases at V and 0 bases at J, leaving 6 bases unmatched. From germline, CDR1 is MDHEN and CDR2 SYDVKM. The CDR3 spells CASRSGLATSTDTQYF. CDR3 bases: TGTGCCAGCAGATCGGGACTAGCGACTAGCACAGATACGCAGTATTTT.

The chain recombines TRBV28 with TRBJ1-5; D gene ambiguous. Per the germline V gene, CDR1 is MDHEN and CDR2 is SYDVKM. The germline V and J ends were trimmed by 5 bases and 6 bases, with 20 bases remaining between them. The CDR3 extends over 16 amino acids. The CDR3 is CASSRPEPGRSQPQHF. The CDR3 DNA reads TGTGCCAGCAGTCGCCCGGAACCCGGGAGGAGTCAGCCCCAGCATTTT. Combining the CDR3 with reference TRBV28 and TRBJ1-5 gives the whole variable domain DVKVTQSSRYLVKRTGEKVFLECVQDMDHENMFWYRQDPGLGLRLIYFSYDVKMKEKGDIPEGYSVSREKKERFSLILESASTNQTSMYLCASSRPEPGRSQPQHFGDGTRLSIL.

This clone was observed a single time. The chain couples TRBV21-1 to TRBJ2-1; the tabulated D call, TRBD1, remains unverified against the DNA. TRBV21-1 is termed a pseudogene. The CDR3 length is 13 residues. CDR3 DNA: TGTGCCAGCAGCAAGGACAGGGTCGATGAGCAGTTCTTC. Its translation: CASSKDRVDEQFF.

The genes are TRBV9 and TRBJ2-5, with a tentative D call TRBD2 (6 bases). Germline CDR1 is SGDLS and CDR2 is YYNGEE. Trimming took 0 bases from V and 3 from J, leaving 6 bases between them. The CDR3 length is 13 residues. CDR3 amino acids: CASSVGGEETQYF. The DNA of the CDR3 is TGTGCCAGCAGCGTAGGGGGGGAAGAGACCCAGTACTTC.

The chain carries TRBV18 and TRBJ1-2; no firm D call. V lost 2 bases to trimming and J lost 4 bases, with 11 bases between them. Germline CDR1 and CDR2: KGHSH and LQKENI. The CDR3 has 14 residues. The CDR3: CASSPSHEGYGYTF. The CDR3 DNA is TGTGCCAGCTCACCAAGTCACGAGGGCTATGGCTACACCTTC.

Comment on this clone: At one end, the junction sequence differs from germline, possibly due to a read error. This sequence joins TRBV5-6 and TRBJ2-1, with TRBD2 matching over 9 bases. This CDR3 has 15 residues. The germline CDR1 and CDR2 sequences are SGHDT and YYEEEE. CDR3 nucleotide sequence: TGTGCCAGCAGCTTGGCTGGGACTAGCTACGATGAGCAGTTCTTC. It is translated as CASSLAGTSYDEQFF.

About this clone: One end of the junction is discordant with germline, which a read error may explain. The J gene is TRBJ2-7, the V gene TRBV13; D is unclear. This CDR3 is 13 amino acids long. Germline V gene lookup returns CDR1 PRHDT and CDR2 FYEKMQ (reference sequence). The CDR3 loop reads CASRLYPSFEQYF. CDR3 bases: TGTGCCAGCAGATTATATCCCTCCTTCGAGCAGTACTTC.

The V call is TRBV6-5, the J call TRBJ1-2, with 8 bases aligning to TRBD1. The CDR3 runs to 13 residues. CDR1 is MNHEY and CDR2 is SVGAGI in the germline V gene. Trimming took 7 bases from V and 2 from J; bases not matched to a gene: 3. DNA for the CDR3: TGTGCCAGCACCAGGGGGCAGAACTATGGCTACACCTTC. Protein sequence: CASTRGQNYGYTF.

The chain joins TRBV19 to TRBJ1-4; 10 bases are a match to TRBD1. Unmatched junction bases numbered 1, after V lost 6 bases and J lost 0 bases. Germline CDR1 LNHDA, CDR2 SQIVND (reference sequence). The CDR3 has 15 residues. CDR3 DNA: TGTGCCAGTAGGGACAGGGGGACAACTAATGAAAAACTGTTTTTT. This encodes CASRDRGTTNEKLFF.

The chain employs TRBV19 and TRBJ2-1; D is uncertain. Germline loops: CDR1 LNHDA, CDR2 SQIVND (reference sequence). The CDR3 sequence is 13 residues long. The ends were cut back, 3 bases at V and 7 bases at J, with 10 bases in the middle. The CDR3 nucleotides are TGTGCCAGTAGTATCTCTACCGAGAATGAGCAGTTCTTC. Amino acid sequence: CASSISTENEQFF.

The V call is TRBV6-5, the J call TRBJ2-7, with D perhaps TRBD1 (6 bases). V shed 4 bases and J shed 2 bases, with 15 bases lying between them. This CDR3 contains 15 residues. The germline gives CDR1 MNHEY, CDR2 SVGAGI. The CDR3 reads CASSSLRGGPYEQYF. The CDR3 DNA reads TGTGCCAGCAGTTCTCTCCGAGGGGGACCCTACGAGCAGTACTTC.

This chain links TRBV4-3 with TRBJ2-2, with D maybe TRBD1 (6 bases). Germline values: CDR1 LGHNA, CDR2 YSLEER. The V and J ends lost 8 bases and 1 base respectively, with 11 bases between them. The CDR3 spans 14 residues. The CDR3 DNA follows: TGCGCCAGCGCCGACAGGAAGAACACCGGGGAGCTGTTTTTT. Protein sequence: CASADRKNTGELFF.

This clone was seen a handful of times. This rearrangement joins TRBV10-2 to TRBJ2-2; 10 bases line up with TRBD2. Germline V gene lookup returns CDR1 WSHSY and CDR2 SAAADI. This CDR3 is built from 16 residues. V trimming: 3 bases; J trimming: 5 bases; junction bases outside the gene matches: 6. The CDR3 DNA sequence: TGCGCCAGCAGTGAACAGCGGGGGGGATGGACCGGGGAGCTGTTTTTT. As protein: CASSEQRGGWTGELFF.

The V call is TRBV21-1, the J call TRBJ2-3; the listed D gene, TRBD2, was not tested against the DNA. TRBV21-1 is described as a pseudogene. This CDR3 region has 16 residues. The CDR3, as DNA: TGTGCCAGCAGCTACGGTGTGGGGACGGAGGGAAGAGCGCAGTATTTT. It is translated as CASSYGVGTEGRAQYF.

Only a few counts were recorded for this clone. The chain uses TRBV11-3 and TRBJ2-5; 8 nucleotides line up with TRBD1. With V trimmed by 1 base and J by 0 bases, 16 bases remained unmatched. Germline V gene data show CDR1 as SGHNT and CDR2 as YENEEA. CDR3 size: 20 residues. The CDR3 loop reads CASSLAGQGFIGPYQETQYF. The DNA for the CDR3 is TGTGCCAGCAGCTTAGCTGGACAGGGCTTTATTGGTCCGTACCAAGAGACCCAGTACTTC. Full variable domain (outside the CDR3, taken from reference TRBV11-3 and TRBJ2-5): EAGVVQSPRYKIIEKKQPVAFWCNPISGHNTLYWYLQNLGQGPELLIRYENEEAVDDSQLPKDRFSAERLKGVDSTLKIQPAELGDSAVYLCASSLAGQGFIGPYQETQYFGPGTRLLVL.

The chain is built from TRBV10-1 and TRBJ2-1, with TRBD2 as a possible D gene (6 bases). Germline V gene lookup returns CDR1 WNHNN and CDR2 SYGVQD (reference sequence). V shed 0 bases and J shed 8 bases, with 8 bases lying between them. The CDR3 extends over 13 amino acids. The chain's CDR3 is CASSESSGDEQFF. CDR3 bases: TGCGCCAGCAGTGAGTCGTCGGGGGATGAGCAGTTCTTC.

The chain recombines TRBV2 with TRBJ1-6; possibly TRBD1 for D (6 bases). The germline V gene encodes CDR1 SNHLY and CDR2 FYNNEI. The CDR3 is 20 amino acids. Deletions cut 2 bases from V and 0 bases from J, with 20 bases between. The CDR3 reads CASSETRKRQAPSYNSPLHF. The CDR3 bases are TGTGCCAGCAGTGAAACCCGAAAAAGACAGGCCCCCTCCTATAATTCACCCCTCCACTTT.

The chain uses TRBV7-3 and TRBJ2-3; TRBD2 agrees at 13 bases. Trimming at V came to 1 base and at J to 0 bases, leaving 7 bases not matched to a gene. CDR1 is SGHTA and CDR2 is FQGTGA in the germline V gene. The CDR3 is 19 residues long. The CDR3 protein is CASSLRQKTSGGSTDTQYF. As DNA, the CDR3 is TGTGCCAGCAGCTTAAGACAAAAGACTAGCGGGGGGAGCACAGATACGCAGTATTTT.

V and J are TRBV30 and TRBJ1-5; D unresolved. The CDR3 contains 14 residues. The V end was cut by 2 bases, the J end by 2 bases, with 10 bases between. Looked up from germline, CDR1 is GTSNPN and CDR2 is SVGIG (reference sequence). CDR3 sequence: CAWSWSGGNQPQHF. The DNA of the CDR3 is TGTGCCTGGAGTTGGTCAGGTGGCAATCAGCCCCAGCATTTT.